This entry features one T cell receptor (beta chain) sequence. No antigen is known for it. The CDR3 totals 10 residues. Deletions cut 5 bases from V and 8 bases from J, with 6 bases between. Germline CDR1 LGHNA, CDR2 YNFKEQ. The authors cocultured the mixed lymphocyte reaction cells at 37 degrees C for 6 days. The study labelled responder PBMCs with CFSE and stimulator PBMCs with Violet Dye, then mixed them 1:1. These data come from a study of siplizumab effects on memory and regulatory T cells. Study-level results: Suppressive capability of dividing Tregs from siplizumab cultures went unverified. In unstimulated cells, naive T cells appeared more diverse than memory T cells and seemed major alloresponse contributors. Unstimulated subsets contained matches for only a minor fraction of alloreactive clones.

Libraries were prepared by immunoSEQ multiplex PCR; TCRdb keeps only in-frame clonotypes and omits some of them. The sample includes about 4,500 clones, 45% to 60% of them seen just once. The sequence derives from a human donor in good health; the cells came from an allogeneic mixed lymphocyte reaction. Some clones in this sample may be carry-over from other donors' samples. This rearrangement joins TRBV4-2 to TRBJ1-2; D remains ambiguous. The sequencing sample was made of CFSE-low (dividing) CD4+ T cells sorted from an allogeneic mixed lymphocyte reaction. The CDR3 region is CASSLFGYTF. DNA for the CDR3: TGTGCCAGCAGCTTGTTCGGCTACACCTTC.